This TCR beta chain came from a study of T cell repertoires and HLA-DP antigens. Study-level information: Versus self, one alloantigen differed at one groove amino acid, the other at nine to eleven.

Germline CDR1 reads SGHAT; CDR2 reads FQNNGV. This CDR3 region has 15 residues. The germline V and J ends were trimmed by 6 bases and 7 bases, with 19 bases remaining between them. Comments on this clone: Its matching antigen is unknown.

Libraries were prepared by immunoSEQ multiplex PCR; TCRdb keeps only in-frame clonotypes and omits some of them. The table has around 100,000 clones, 80% to 95% seen once; the top ten hold more than 0.25%. The gene calls are TRBV11-2 and TRBJ2-1; D uncertain. The receptor was isolated from a woman between 18 and 29 years old in good health and CMV-seronegative. Sequencing was carried out using CD4+ T cells from PBMCs. The CDR3 DNA reads TGTGCCAGCAGGGAACACTCGGTCTATTTAAATGAGCAGTTCTTC. Amino acid sequence: CASREHSVYLNEQFF.